These T cell receptor beta chains were read from a single sample in a study of shared clonotypes between healthy human individuals. The data were produced by immunoSEQ multiplex PCR, yet TCRdb's version contains in-frame clones alone and is incomplete. Altogether more than 2 million clones are present, under 97% being singletons, with the ten largest covering roughly 0.13%. The sample was naive CD4+ T cells sorted from blood. Source of these receptors: a man between 18 and 35 years old in good health. Each CDR3 is given without its conserved first and last residue. The order of the fields is J gene, V gene, CDR3 protein.

j_call: TRBJ1-2
v_call: TRBV10-3
cdr3_aa: AIRPDISGYT

j_call: TRBJ2-7
v_call: TRBV7-9
cdr3_aa: ASSLAGTGAYEQY

j_call: TRBJ2-5
v_call: TRBV6-6
cdr3_aa: ASSYSGAGQETQY

j_call: TRBJ1-1
v_call: TRBV28
cdr3_aa: ASIWGRQNTEAF

j_call: TRBJ1-5
v_call: TRBV5-8
cdr3_aa: ASSPGQGAGQPQH

j_call: TRBJ2-7
v_call: TRBV4-1
cdr3_aa: ASRPRLLSSYEQY

j_call: TRBJ1-2
v_call: TRBV10-3
cdr3_aa: AISDLPSGTPYGYT

j_call: TRBJ2-1
v_call: TRBV5-1
cdr3_aa: ASTRPPSGTGNEQF

j_call: TRBJ1-4
v_call: TRBV25-1
cdr3_aa: ASSEYPGGETNEKLF

j_call: TRBJ2-5
v_call: TRBV5-8
cdr3_aa: ASSPYGQGQETQY

j_call: TRBJ1-2
v_call: TRBV6-1
cdr3_aa: ASSEPRDRGYT